This T cell receptor beta chain originates from a study of tumor-infiltrating lymphocytes in primary liver carcinoma. As regards this clonotype: As yet, its antigen is unknown. The junction shows a germline mismatch at one end, possibly a read error.

Germline assignment: CDR1 SGHVS and CDR2 FQNEAQ. There are 15 residues in the CDR3. Unsorted bulk tissue (about 18-30 mg) underwent RNA and DNA co-extraction. Every tumor specimen contained over 80% viable tumor cells. Study outcomes and limitations: Tumor-adjacent and tumor-blood pairs overlapped less than tumor region pairs did.

Production of TCR beta cDNA used 400 to 650 ng total RNA together with a constant-region primer. Slightly modified ARM-PCR served as the procedure for the TCR beta libraries. These libraries came from three rounds of nested multiplex PCR. Both of the initial two PCR rounds ran for approximately 11 cycles and employed TRBV1-TRBV30 forward primers alongside a C-beta reverse primer. TCRdb re-derived calls from the multiplex PCR reads in MiXCR, one entry per CDR3 protein. The repertoire has 70,000 to 95,000 distinct CDR3 sequences, about 72% of them found once; the top ten carry approximately 30%. Material for sequencing was liver tumor tissue from sampling region 4. Subset here: tumor region T4, right-lateral pole. The sequence came from a man between 35 and 55 years old with primary liver carcinoma and hepatitis B virus infection. The V call is TRBV7-8, the J call TRBJ1-2; weak D call: TRBD1 (6 bases). Here the CDR3 reads CTSSLVRLQGTGYTF. The CDR3 DNA reads TGTACCAGCAGCTTAGTACGCTTGCAGGGGACTGGCTACACCTTC.